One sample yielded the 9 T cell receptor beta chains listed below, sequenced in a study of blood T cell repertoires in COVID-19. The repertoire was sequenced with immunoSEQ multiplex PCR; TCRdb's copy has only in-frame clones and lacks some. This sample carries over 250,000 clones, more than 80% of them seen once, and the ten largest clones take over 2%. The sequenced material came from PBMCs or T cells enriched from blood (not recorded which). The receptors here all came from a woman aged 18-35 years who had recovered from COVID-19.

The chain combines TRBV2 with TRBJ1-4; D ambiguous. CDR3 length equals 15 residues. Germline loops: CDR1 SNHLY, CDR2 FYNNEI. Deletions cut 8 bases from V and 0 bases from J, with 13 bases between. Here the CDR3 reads CASQKILATNEKLFF. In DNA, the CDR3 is TGTGCCAGCCAGAAAATCCTAGCAACTAATGAAAAACTGTTTTTT. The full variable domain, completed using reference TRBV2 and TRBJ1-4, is EPEVTQTPSHQVTQMGQEVILRCVPISNHLYFYWYRQILGQKVEFLVSFYNNEISEKSEIFDDQFSVERPDGSNFTLKIRSTKLEDSAMYFCASQKILATNEKLFFGSGTQLSVL.

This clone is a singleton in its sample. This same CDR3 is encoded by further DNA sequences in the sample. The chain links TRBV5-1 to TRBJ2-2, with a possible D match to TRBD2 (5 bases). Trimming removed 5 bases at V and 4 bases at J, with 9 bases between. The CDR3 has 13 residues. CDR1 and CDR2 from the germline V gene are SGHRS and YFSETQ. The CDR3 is CASSPEGTGELFF. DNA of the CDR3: TGCGCCAGCAGTCCAGAGGGCACCGGGGAGCTGTTTTTT.

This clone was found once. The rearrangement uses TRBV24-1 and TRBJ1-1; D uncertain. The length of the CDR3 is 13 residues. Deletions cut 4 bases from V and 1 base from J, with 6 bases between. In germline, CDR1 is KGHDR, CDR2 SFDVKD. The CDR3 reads CATSDEENTEAFF. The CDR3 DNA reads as TGTGCCACCAGTGACGAGGAGAACACTGAAGCTTTCTTT.

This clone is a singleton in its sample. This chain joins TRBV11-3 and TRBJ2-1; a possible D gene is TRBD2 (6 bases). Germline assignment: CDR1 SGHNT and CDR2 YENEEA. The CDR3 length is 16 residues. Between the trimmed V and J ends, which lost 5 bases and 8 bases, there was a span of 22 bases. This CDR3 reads CASSHPTPRGEDEQFF. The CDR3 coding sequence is TGTGCCAGCAGCCACCCGACCCCTCGAGGGGAGGATGAGCAGTTCTTC.

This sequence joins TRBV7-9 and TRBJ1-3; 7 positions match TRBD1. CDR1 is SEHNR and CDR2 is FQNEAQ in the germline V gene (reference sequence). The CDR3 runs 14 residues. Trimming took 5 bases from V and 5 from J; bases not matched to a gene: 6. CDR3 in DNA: TGTGCCAGCAGCCAGACAGGGTCTCGAAACACCATATATTTT. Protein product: CASSQTGSRNTIYF.

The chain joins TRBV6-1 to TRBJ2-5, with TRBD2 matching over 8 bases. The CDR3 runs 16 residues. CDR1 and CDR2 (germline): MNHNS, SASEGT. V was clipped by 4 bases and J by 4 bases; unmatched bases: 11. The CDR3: CASSVNRGGLGETQYF. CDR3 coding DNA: TGTGCCAGCAGTGTAAACCGGGGGGGCCTGGGAGAGACCCAGTACTTC.

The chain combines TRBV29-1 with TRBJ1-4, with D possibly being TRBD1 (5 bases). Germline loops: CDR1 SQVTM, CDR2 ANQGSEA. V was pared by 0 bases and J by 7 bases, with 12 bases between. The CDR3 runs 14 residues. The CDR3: CSVEDPTGGEKLFF. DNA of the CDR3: TGCAGCGTTGAAGATCCTACAGGTGGTGAAAAACTGTTTTTT.

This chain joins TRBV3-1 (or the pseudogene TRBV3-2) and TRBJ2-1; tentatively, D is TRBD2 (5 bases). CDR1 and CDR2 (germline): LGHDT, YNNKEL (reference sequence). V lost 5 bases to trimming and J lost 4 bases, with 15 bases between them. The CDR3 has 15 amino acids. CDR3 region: CASSFGVLGYNEQFF. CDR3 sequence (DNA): TGTGCCAGCAGCTTCGGGGTCCTGGGATACAATGAGCAGTTCTTC.

This chain's CDR3 is CASSQVPAPGAYGYTF. The CDR3 nucleotides read TGTGCCAGCAGCCAAGTACCCGCGCCAGGGGCGTATGGCTACACCTTC. V and J are TRBV3-1 (or the pseudogene TRBV3-2) and TRBJ1-2, with D perhaps matching TRBD1 (6 bases). CDR1 is LGHDT and CDR2 is YNNKEL in the germline V gene (reference sequence). V was trimmed by 1 base and J by 5 bases, leaving 17 bases between them. CDR3 length: 16 residues.